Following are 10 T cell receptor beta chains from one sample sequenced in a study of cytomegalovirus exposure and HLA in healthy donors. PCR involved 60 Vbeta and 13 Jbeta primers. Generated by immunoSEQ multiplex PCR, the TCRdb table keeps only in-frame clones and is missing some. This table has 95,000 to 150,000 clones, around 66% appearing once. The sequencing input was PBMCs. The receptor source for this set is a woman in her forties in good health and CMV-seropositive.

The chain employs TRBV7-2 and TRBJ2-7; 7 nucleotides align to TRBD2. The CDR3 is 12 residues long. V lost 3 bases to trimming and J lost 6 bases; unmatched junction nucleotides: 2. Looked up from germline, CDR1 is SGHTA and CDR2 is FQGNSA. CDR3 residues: CASSLGLREQYF. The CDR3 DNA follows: TGTGCCAGCAGCTTGGGACTACGCGAGCAGTACTTC.

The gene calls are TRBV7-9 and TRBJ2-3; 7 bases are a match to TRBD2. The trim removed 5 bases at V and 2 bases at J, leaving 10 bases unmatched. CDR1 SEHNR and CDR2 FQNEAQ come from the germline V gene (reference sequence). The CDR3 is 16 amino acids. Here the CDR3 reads CASSPTPGLTTDTQYF. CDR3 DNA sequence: TGTGCCAGCAGCCCCACTCCGGGACTAACCACAGATACGCAGTATTTT. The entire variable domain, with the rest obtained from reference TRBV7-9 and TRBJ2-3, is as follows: DTGVSQNPRHKITKRGQNVTFRCDPISEHNRLYWYRQTLGQGPEFLTYFQNEAQLEKSRLLSDRFSAERPKGSFSTLEIQRTEQGDSAMYLCASSPTPGLTTDTQYFGPGTRLTVL.

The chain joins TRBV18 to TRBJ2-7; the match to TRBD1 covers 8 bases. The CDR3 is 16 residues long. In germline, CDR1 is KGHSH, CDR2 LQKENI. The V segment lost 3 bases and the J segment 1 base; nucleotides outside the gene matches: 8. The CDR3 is CASSPGQGAVSYEQYF. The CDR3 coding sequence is TGTGCCAGCTCACCGGGGCAGGGGGCCGTGTCCTACGAGCAGTACTTC.

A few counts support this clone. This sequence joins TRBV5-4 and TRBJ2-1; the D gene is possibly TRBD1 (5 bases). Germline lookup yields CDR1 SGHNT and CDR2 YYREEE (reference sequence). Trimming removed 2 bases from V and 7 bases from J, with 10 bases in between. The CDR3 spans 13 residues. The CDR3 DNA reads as TGTGCCAGCAGCTTTTCACAGGAGAATGAGCAGTTCTTC. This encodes CASSFSQENEQFF.

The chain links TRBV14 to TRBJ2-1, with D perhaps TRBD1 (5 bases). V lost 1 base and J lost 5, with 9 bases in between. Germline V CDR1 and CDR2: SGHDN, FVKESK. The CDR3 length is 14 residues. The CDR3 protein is CASSQASRDNEQFF. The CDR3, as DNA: TGTGCCAGCAGCCAAGCTTCCAGGGACAATGAGCAGTTCTTC.

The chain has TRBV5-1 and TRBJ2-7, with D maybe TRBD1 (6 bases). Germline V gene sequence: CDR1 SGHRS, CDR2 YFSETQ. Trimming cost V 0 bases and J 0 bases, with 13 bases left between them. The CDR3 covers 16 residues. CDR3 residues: CASSLAFTGISYEQYF. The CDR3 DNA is TGCGCCAGCAGCTTGGCCTTCACAGGGATCTCCTACGAGCAGTACTTC.

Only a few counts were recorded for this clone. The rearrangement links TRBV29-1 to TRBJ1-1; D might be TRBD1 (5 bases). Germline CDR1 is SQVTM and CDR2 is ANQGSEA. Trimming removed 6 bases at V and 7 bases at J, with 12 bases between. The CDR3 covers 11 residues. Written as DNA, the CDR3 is TGCAGCGTCGCTCCAGGGCTTGAAGCTTTCTTT. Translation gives CSVAPGLEAFF. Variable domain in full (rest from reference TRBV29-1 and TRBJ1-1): SAVISQKPSRDICQRGTSLTIQCQVDSQVTMMFWYRQQPGQSLTLIATANQGSEATYESGFVIDKFPISRPNLTFSTLTVSNMSPEDSSIYLCSVAPGLEAFFGQGTRLTVV.

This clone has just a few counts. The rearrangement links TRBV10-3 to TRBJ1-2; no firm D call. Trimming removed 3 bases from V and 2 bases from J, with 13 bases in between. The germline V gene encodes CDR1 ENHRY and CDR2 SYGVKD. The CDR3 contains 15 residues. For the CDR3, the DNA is TGTGCCATCAGTGAACCCGACACCAAAAACTATGGCTACACCTTC. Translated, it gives CAISEPDTKNYGYTF.

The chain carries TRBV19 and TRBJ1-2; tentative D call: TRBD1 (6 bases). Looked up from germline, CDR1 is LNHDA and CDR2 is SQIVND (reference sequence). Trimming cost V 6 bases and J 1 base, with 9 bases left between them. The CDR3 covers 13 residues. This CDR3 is CASSRDINYGYTF. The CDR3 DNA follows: TGTGCCAGTAGCCGGGACATTAACTATGGCTACACCTTC. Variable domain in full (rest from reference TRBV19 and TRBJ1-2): DGGITQSPKYLFRKEGQNVTLSCEQNLNHDAMYWYRQDPGQGLRLIYYSQIVNDFQKGDIAEGYSVSREKKESFPLTVTSAQKNPTAFYLCASSRDINYGYTFGSGTRLTVV.

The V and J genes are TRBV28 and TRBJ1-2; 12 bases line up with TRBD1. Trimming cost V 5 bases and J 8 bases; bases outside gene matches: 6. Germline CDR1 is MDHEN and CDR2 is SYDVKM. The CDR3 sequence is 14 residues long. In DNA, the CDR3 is TGTGCCAGCAGTGCCTCCGGGACAGGGGGCGGCTACACCTTC. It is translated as CASSASGTGGGYTF.